This TCR beta chain was retrieved from a study of CD8 T cells in ankylosing spondylitis (dated by TCRdb to about 2017). For the study in its entirety: The study profiled T cell receptor beta repertoires in healthy donors and ankylosing spondylitis patients to find disease-linked TCR variants. The whole study cohort included over a hundred healthy donors and about two dozen ankylosing spondylitis patients. Peripheral blood was sampled, and synovial fluid was additionally collected from ankylosing spondylitis patients. Overall study results and their limits: Significant enrichment of the disease-linked clones was reported in matched synovial fluid samples from ankylosing spondylitis patients. Blood from ankylosing spondylitis patients appeared to be characterized by a TCR beta motif made up of under ten highly homologous amino acid variants. Some of the motif variants had been reported before in the synovial fluid and blood of reactive arthritis patients, a finding that suggests common disease-initiation mechanisms. The disease-linked clones had a CD8+ phenotype and were found at relatively low frequencies in peripheral blood.

This clonotype was recorded many times. There is no known antigen for this receptor. The input lacks base qualities; no much larger clone sits a single base away. For sequencing, an Illumina HiSeq 2500 was employed. Quantitative 5'-RACE with molecular barcodes was used to prepare TCR beta libraries. The study's own analysis went as follows. A new computational method based on a probabilistic model of VDJ rearrangement was used to identify disease-linked TCR variants. TCRdb reprocessed the public reads (quality trimming at Q25 with fastp, clone calling with MiXCR) and kept in-frame beta chains. When rows share a CDR3 protein, they turn into one entry using the most common DNA and genes. These V and J calls are TCRdb output, not the study's own analysis. A total of about 220,000 distinct CDR3 sequences appear in this sample, over 9.5% of them only once. Jointly, the top ten make up about a fifth of the sample.

Unmatched junction bases come to 11, with V trimmed by 5 bases and J by 5 bases. From the cysteine up to the phenylalanine, the CDR3 has a length of 14 residues. Of all the DNA, just the CDR3 is kept, 42 bases in frame from base 1. CDR1 and CDR2 are read off the germline V gene (reference sequence) as DFQATT and SNEGSKA. This receptor was taken from a male donor with ankylosing spondylitis or in good health (not recorded which). The sequenced sample consisted of blood, either unsorted or a sorted T cell fraction (not recorded which). This chain joins TRBV20-1 to TRBJ2-5, and 7 junction bases match TRBD2. In nucleotide form, the sequence is TGCAGTGCTTTACCCCGGGGGGTCCGTGAGACCCAGTACTTC. This is translated as CSALPRGVRETQYF.